The T cell receptor (beta chain) described here comes from a study of blood T cell repertoires in COVID-19. Across the study: Samples came from the United States, Italy and Spain, spanning acute and convalescent COVID-19. T cells, B-cell-depleted T cells, or PBMCs provided the cDNA or gDNA that served as material.

This clone was seen only once. In the authors' methods: Nucleated cell number was recorded as an estimate derived from reference gene primer amplification. The protocol was immunoSEQ multiplex PCR, while the TCRdb copy is restricted to in-frame clones and leaves out a portion. V, J and clone size are those of that table, while D and trimming were read from the DNA. The data hold 45,000 to 65,000 clones, with 82% observed a single time. Germline assignment: CDR1 ENHRY and CDR2 SYGVKD. There are 13 residues in the CDR3. V dropped 5 bases and J dropped 7; count of bases not matched to a gene: 5. The chain joins TRBV10-3 to TRBJ1-2; 9 bases agree with TRBD1. The sequencing input was peripheral blood. This receptor was identified in a man in his sixties with acute or convalescent COVID-19. Written as DNA, the CDR3 is TGTGCCATCAGTACAGGGGGCTTTGGTGGCTACACCTTC. This encodes CAISTGGFGGYTF.